This T cell receptor (beta chain) was profiled in a study of blood T cell repertoires in COVID-19. Study at large: Acute and convalescent COVID-19 samples came from the United States, Italy and Spain. The cDNA or gDNA used as material had been derived from T cells, B-cell-depleted T cells, or PBMCs.

As handled by the study authors: By means of reference gene primer amplification, nucleated cell counts were estimated. Profiling relied on immunoSEQ multiplex PCR, and the TCRdb table lists in-frame clones only, not all of them. V, J and clone size are taken as reported in that table, and D and trimming were inferred from the DNA itself. Among 200,000 to 250,000 clones listed, around four fifths were seen once. There are 16 residues in the CDR3. Trimming stripped 4 bases from V and 1 base from J, with 17 bases between. The germline V gene encodes CDR1 SGHNT and CDR2 YYREEE (reference sequence). V gene TRBV5-4 combines with J gene TRBJ1-2; possibly TRBD1 for D (6 bases). The sample taken for sequencing was peripheral blood. The origin of this receptor is a woman older than 75 with acute or convalescent COVID-19. The CDR3 here is CASSRPKGGVNYGYTF. The CDR3 DNA reads as TGTGCCAGCAGCCGACCTAAAGGGGGAGTTAACTATGGCTACACCTTC.